Below, 21 T cell receptor beta chains from the same sample are listed, as sequenced in a study of blood T cell repertoires in COVID-19. Clones were read by immunoSEQ multiplex PCR, and TCRdb kept only the in-frame ones, dropping some. The sample includes almost 250,000 clones, over 75% of them seen just once. Specimen: PBMCs or T cells enriched from blood (not recorded which). The receptors stem from a woman in her forties or fifties with acute COVID-19.

Only one count was recorded for this clone. The chain has TRBV5-1 and TRBJ1-2; possibly TRBD1 for D (5 bases). The CDR3 runs to 15 residues. Per the germline V gene, CDR1 is SGHRS and CDR2 is YFSETQ. V was shortened by 2 bases and J by 6 bases, with 17 bases between the two germline ends. The CDR3 DNA sequence: TGCGCCAGCAGCTTCGCGGGGCCGGGTATGGATGGCTACACCTTC. Protein sequence: CASSFAGPGMDGYTF.

The rearrangement uses TRBV9 and TRBJ1-3; the D is unclear. Germline V CDR1 and CDR2: SGDLS, YYNGEE. The CDR3 spans 13 residues. The V end lost 2 bases, the J end lost 1 base, and 4 bases lay between the germline ends. The CDR3 DNA reads TGTGCCAGCAGCGTGGCTTCTGGAAACACCATATATTTT. The encoded protein is CASSVASGNTIYF.

The CDR3 protein is CASRDPLAVSSYEQYF. For the CDR3, the DNA is TGTGCCAGCAGGGACCCACTAGCGGTGAGCTCCTACGAGCAGTACTTC. The gene calls are TRBV6-4 and TRBJ2-7; TRBD2 matches 8 bases. CDR1 and CDR2 from the germline V gene are MRHNA and SNTAGT. This CDR3 has 16 residues. After removal of 6 bases from V and 0 bases from J, the junction contained 10 bases not matched to a gene.

V and J are TRBV19 and TRBJ1-6; no clear D. The germline gives CDR1 LNHDA, CDR2 SQIVND (reference sequence). V gave up 5 bases and J gave up 14 bases, with 16 bases separating them. CDR3 length: 13 residues. The CDR3 DNA reads TGTGCCAGTAGTTCCTGGGCACAGCCAACCCTCCACTTT. It specifies CASSSWAQPTLHF.

The rearrangement joins TRBV29-1 to TRBJ1-2, with D possibly being TRBD1 (6 bases). Deletions cut 1 base from V and 4 bases from J, with 16 bases between. The CDR3 is 15 amino acids. Germline CDR1 SQVTM, CDR2 ANQGSEA. The DNA for the CDR3 is TGCAGCGTTGAAGGTTCTCTACAGGGCCTCTATGGCTACACCTTC. It translates to CSVEGSLQGLYGYTF.

The rearrangement joins TRBV6-2 or TRBV6-3 to TRBJ1-6, with D maybe TRBD1 (6 bases). V lost 2 bases, J lost 0 bases, and 11 bases lay in between. The CDR3 runs to 17 residues. Looked up from germline, CDR1 is MNHEY and CDR2 is SVGEGT. CDR3 sequence: CASSYPKDSSYNSPLHF. The CDR3, as DNA: TGTGCCAGCAGTTACCCAAAGGACAGCTCCTATAATTCACCCCTCCACTTT.

The V and J genes are TRBV5-6 and TRBJ1-4; 8 bases align to TRBD1. The CDR3 has 14 amino acids. Germline loops: CDR1 SGHDT, CDR2 YYEEEE. V lost 3 bases, J lost 8 bases, and 6 bases stayed unmatched. The CDR3 spells CASSYGQGYEKLFF. CDR3 nucleotides: TGTGCCAGCAGCTACGGACAGGGCTACGAAAAACTGTTTTTT.

The J gene is TRBJ2-4, the V gene TRBV19; 7 bases line up with TRBD1. CDR1 LNHDA and CDR2 SQIVND come from the germline V gene (reference sequence). The ends lost 4 bases at V and 1 base at J; junction bases unmatched: 4. The length of the CDR3 is 15 residues. The CDR3 sequence: CASSTQQGAKNIQYF. The CDR3 DNA reads as TGTGCCAGTAGTACCCAACAGGGGGCCAAAAACATTCAGTACTTC.

This clone has only one observation. This chain joins TRBV11-3 and TRBJ2-1; possible D gene TRBD1, 5 bases. V was cut by 5 bases and J by 0 bases, with 8 bases left in between. The CDR3 sequence is 14 residues long. Looked up from germline, CDR1 is SGHNT and CDR2 is YENEEA. CDR3 sequence: CASSGAPSYNEQFF. As DNA, the CDR3 is TGTGCCAGCAGCGGGGCACCCTCCTACAATGAGCAGTTCTTC.

This chain links TRBV12-3 or TRBV12-4 with TRBJ1-1, with D possibly being TRBD1 (5 bases). Trimming cost V 4 bases and J 11 bases, with 11 bases left between them. The CDR3 is 11 residues long. In DNA form, the CDR3 reads TGTGCCAGCAGTTCCAGGGTTAGTGCTTTCTTT. Residues: CASSSRVSAFF.

This rearrangement joins TRBV3-1 (or the pseudogene TRBV3-2) to TRBJ2-1; a possible D gene is TRBD2 (6 bases). The V end lost 3 bases, the J end lost 8 bases, and 17 bases lay between the germline ends. The CDR3 length is 15 residues. CDR1 and CDR2 (germline): LGHDT, YNNKEL (reference sequence). The CDR3 sequence: CASSQGLYDGDEQFF. For the CDR3, the DNA is TGTGCCAGCAGCCAGGGACTTTACGATGGCGATGAGCAGTTCTTC.

This rearrangement joins TRBV15 to TRBJ2-4, with a weak D call TRBD2 (5 bases). The CDR3 consists of 14 residues. Trimming took 0 bases from V and 9 from J, leaving 12 bases between them. The germline V gene encodes CDR1 LNHNV and CDR2 YYDKDF (reference sequence). CDR3 sequence (DNA): TGTGCCACCAGCAGAGATCGGATGGAGGTCATTCAGTACTTC. Translating gives CATSRDRMEVIQYF. Looking up the rest from reference TRBV15 and TRBJ2-4 gives the full variable domain: DAMVIQNPRYQVTQFGKPVTLSCSQTLNHNVMYWYQQKSSQAPKLLFHYYDKDFNNEADTPDNFQSRRPNTSFCFLDIRSPGLGDTAMYLCATSRDRMEVIQYFGAGTRLSVL.

The CDR3: CASSLDRQAGGKAFF. Here the CDR3 DNA reads TGTGCCAGCAGCTTGGATCGACAGGCCGGTGGGAAAGCTTTCTTT. V and J are TRBV7-6 and TRBJ1-1; D is possibly TRBD1 (6 bases). This CDR3 spans 15 amino acids. Germline V gene lookup returns CDR1 SGHVS and CDR2 FNYEAQ. V dropped 3 bases and J dropped 9 bases, with 20 bases sitting between them.

This clone occurred once. V is TRBV7-9 and J is TRBJ1-6; no reliable D call. Trimming removed 3 bases at V and 7 bases at J, with 10 bases between. The CDR3 runs to 14 residues. Germline assignment: CDR1 SEHNR and CDR2 FQNEAQ (reference sequence). The CDR3 sequence is CASSFDFANSPLHF. CDR3 nucleotides: TGTGCCAGCAGCTTCGATTTCGCGAATTCACCCCTCCACTTT.

This chain joins TRBV5-1 and TRBJ1-1; D remains unclear. The CDR3 contains 14 residues. Germline V CDR1 and CDR2: SGHRS, YFSETQ. Trimming removed 0 bases from V and 4 bases from J, with 10 bases in between. CDR3 sequence (DNA): TGCGCCAGCAGCTTGGCCGAACAGTTCACTGAAGCTTTCTTT. Translating it yields CASSLAEQFTEAFF.

This clone was detected only once. This rearrangement joins TRBV7-2 to TRBJ1-1; D call uncertain. This CDR3 has 14 amino acids. Trimming removed 5 bases at V and 6 bases at J, with 16 bases between. Germline CDR1 SGHTA, CDR2 FQGNSA. The CDR3 coding sequence is TGTGCCAGCAGCCGGGAGACCGGTGGGCCTGAAGCTTTCTTT. This sequence encodes CASSRETGGPEAFF.

About this clone itself: Mismatch with germline at one junction end may stem from a read error. The chain recombines TRBV6-6 with TRBJ2-7; 7 nucleotides match TRBD1. Germline V gene data show CDR1 as MNHNY and CDR2 as SVGAGI (reference sequence). The CDR3 spans 15 residues. Here the CDR3 DNA reads TGTGCCAGCAGTCGTACTCGGACAGGCTATGAAAAGGAGCACTTC. Translating it yields CASSRTRTGYEKEHF.

The V call is TRBV19, the J call TRBJ2-3; 10 bases are a match to TRBD2. CDR1 is LNHDA, CDR2 SQIVND, per germline (reference sequence). The CDR3 is 16 amino acids. The V segment lost 2 bases and the J segment 3 bases; nucleotides outside the gene matches: 5. The CDR3 protein is CASSIISGGRTDTQYF. CDR3 DNA: TGTGCCAGTAGTATAATTAGCGGGGGGCGTACAGATACGCAGTATTTT.

This chain joins TRBV29-1 and TRBJ2-3; 8 nucleotides align to TRBD1. CDR3 length: 13 residues. Germline V gene sequence: CDR1 SQVTM, CDR2 ANQGSEA. With 6 bases clipped from V and 4 bases from J, the junction kept 6 bases outside the gene matches. Written as DNA, the CDR3 is TGCAGCGTGTGGACAGGGAGCTCAGATACGCAGTATTTT. The encoded protein is CSVWTGSSDTQYF.

The chain has TRBV19 and TRBJ1-1, with a tentative D call TRBD1 (5 bases). CDR1 is LNHDA and CDR2 is SQIVND in the germline V gene (reference sequence). This CDR3 is built from 17 residues. V shed 3 bases and J shed 1 base, with 18 bases lying between them. In nucleotides, the CDR3 is TGTGCCAGTAGTATGCGGGGGACTCTCAAGGGGAACACTGAAGCTTTCTTT. Residues: CASSMRGTLKGNTEAFF. Using reference TRBV19 and TRBJ1-1 for the parts outside the CDR3, the full variable domain is DGGITQSPKYLFRKEGQNVTLSCEQNLNHDAMYWYRQDPGQGLRLIYYSQIVNDFQKGDIAEGYSVSREKKESFPLTVTSAQKNPTAFYLCASSMRGTLKGNTEAFFGQGTRLTVV.

The rearrangement links TRBV7-2 to TRBJ1-2, with 9 bases identical to TRBD1. The CDR3 runs 18 residues. V gave up 4 bases and J gave up 0 bases; unmatched junction bases: 12. Germline assignment: CDR1 SGHTA and CDR2 FQGNSA. The CDR3 loop is CASSSSRDRVASNYGYTF. The CDR3 DNA sequence: TGTGCCAGCAGCTCCTCCCGGGACAGGGTGGCGTCTAACTATGGCTACACCTTC.